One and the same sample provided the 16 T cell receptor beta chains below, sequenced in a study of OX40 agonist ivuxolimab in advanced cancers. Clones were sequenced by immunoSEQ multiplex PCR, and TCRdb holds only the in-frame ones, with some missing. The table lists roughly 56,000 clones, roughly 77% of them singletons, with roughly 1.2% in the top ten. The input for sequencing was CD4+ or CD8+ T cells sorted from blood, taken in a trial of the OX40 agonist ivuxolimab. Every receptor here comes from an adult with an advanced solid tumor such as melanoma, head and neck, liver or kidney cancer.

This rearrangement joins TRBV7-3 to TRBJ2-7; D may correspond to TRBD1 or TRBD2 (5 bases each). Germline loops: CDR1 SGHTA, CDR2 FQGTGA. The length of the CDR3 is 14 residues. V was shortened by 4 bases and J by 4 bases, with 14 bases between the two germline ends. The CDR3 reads CASSSAGGQYEQYF. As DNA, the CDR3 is TGTGCCAGCAGCTCCGCTGGGGGTCAATACGAGCAGTACTTC.

The CDR3 here is CASTGGTSGETQYF. In nucleotides, the CDR3 is TGCGCCAGCACCGGAGGGACTAGTGGAGAGACCCAGTACTTC. This rearrangement joins TRBV5-1 to TRBJ2-5; 8 bases line up with TRBD2. Germline-derived CDR1 and CDR2 are SGHRS and YFSETQ. J lost 4 bases, V lost 6 bases, and 8 bases had no gene match. CDR3 size: 14 residues.

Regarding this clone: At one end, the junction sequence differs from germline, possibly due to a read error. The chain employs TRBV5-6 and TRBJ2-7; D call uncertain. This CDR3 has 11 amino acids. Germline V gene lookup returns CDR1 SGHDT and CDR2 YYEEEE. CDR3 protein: CANSLYHEQYF. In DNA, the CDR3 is TGTGCCAACAGCTTGTACCACGAGCAGTACTTC.

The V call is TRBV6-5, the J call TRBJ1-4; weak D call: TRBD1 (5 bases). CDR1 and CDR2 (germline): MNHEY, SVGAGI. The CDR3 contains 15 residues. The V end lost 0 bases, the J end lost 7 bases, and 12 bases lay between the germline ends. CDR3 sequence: CASSYSPGLGEKLFF. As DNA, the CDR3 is TGTGCCAGCAGTTACTCGCCGGGGCTGGGTGAAAAACTGTTTTTT.

The CDR3 sequence is CASSITAWNTEAFF. The CDR3 DNA is TGTGCCAGTAGTATAACAGCTTGGAACACTGAAGCTTTCTTT. This chain joins TRBV19 and TRBJ1-1; D gene unclear. The V gene lost 2 bases and the J gene lost 1 base, with 8 bases spanning the gap. Looked up from germline, CDR1 is LNHDA and CDR2 is SQIVND (reference sequence). The CDR3 has 14 amino acids. Full variable domain (remainder filled in from reference TRBV19 and TRBJ1-1): DGGITQSPKYLFRKEGQNVTLSCEQNLNHDAMYWYRQDPGQGLRLIYYSQIVNDFQKGDIAEGYSVSREKKESFPLTVTSAQKNPTAFYLCASSITAWNTEAFFGQGTRLTVV.

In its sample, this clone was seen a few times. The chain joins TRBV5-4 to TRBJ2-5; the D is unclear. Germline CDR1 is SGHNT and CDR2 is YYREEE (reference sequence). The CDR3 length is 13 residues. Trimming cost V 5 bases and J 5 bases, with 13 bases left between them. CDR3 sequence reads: CASSTATSETQYF. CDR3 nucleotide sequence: TGTGCCAGCAGTACGGCGACATCTGAGACCCAGTACTTC.

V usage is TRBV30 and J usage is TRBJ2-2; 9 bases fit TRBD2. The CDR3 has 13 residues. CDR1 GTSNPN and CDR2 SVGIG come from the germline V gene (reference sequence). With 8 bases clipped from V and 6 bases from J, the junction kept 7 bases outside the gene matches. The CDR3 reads CAGSGSGAGELFF. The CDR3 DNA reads TGTGCCGGTAGCGGGAGTGGGGCCGGGGAGCTGTTTTTT.

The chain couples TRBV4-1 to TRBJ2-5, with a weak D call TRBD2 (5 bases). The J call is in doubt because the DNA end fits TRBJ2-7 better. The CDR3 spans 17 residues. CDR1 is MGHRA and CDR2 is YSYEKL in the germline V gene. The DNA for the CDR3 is TGCGCCAGCAGCCAAGAATGGTATGGCGGCGGGTCCTACGAGCAGTACTTC. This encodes CASSQEWYGGGSYEQYF.

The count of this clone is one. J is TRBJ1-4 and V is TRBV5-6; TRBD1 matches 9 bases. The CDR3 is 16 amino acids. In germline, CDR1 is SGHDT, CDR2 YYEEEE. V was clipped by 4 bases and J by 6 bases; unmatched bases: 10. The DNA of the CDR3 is TGTGCCAGCAGCCTCTTCCCGGGACAGGGCGATGAAAAACTGTTTTTT. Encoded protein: CASSLFPGQGDEKLFF.

CDR3 sequence (DNA): TGCGCCAGCAGCGGGGGACTAGCACAAGAGACCCAGTACTTC. Protein sequence: CASSGGLAQETQYF. The V call is TRBV5-1, the J call TRBJ2-5; 9 nucleotides agree with TRBD2. The CDR3 extends over 14 amino acids. Germline CDR1 reads SGHRS; CDR2 reads YFSETQ. Trimming took 4 bases from V and 2 from J; bases not matched to a gene: 3.

CDR3 sequence (DNA): TGTGCCAGCATCGGACAGGGTAATGAGCAGTTCTTC. It translates to CASIGQGNEQFF. The chain uses TRBV6-1 and TRBJ2-1; TRBD1 aligns across 8 bases. V was clipped by 7 bases and J by 7 bases; unmatched bases: 3. The germline V gene encodes CDR1 MNHNS and CDR2 SASEGT. This CDR3 is 12 amino acids long.

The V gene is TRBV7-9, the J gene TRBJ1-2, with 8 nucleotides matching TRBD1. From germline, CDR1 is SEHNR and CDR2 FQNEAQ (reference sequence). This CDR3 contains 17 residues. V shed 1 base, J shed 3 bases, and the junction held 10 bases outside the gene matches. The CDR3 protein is CASSLGVPGQVDYGYTF. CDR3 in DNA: TGTGCCAGCAGCTTAGGGGTCCCGGGACAGGTAGACTATGGCTACACCTTC.

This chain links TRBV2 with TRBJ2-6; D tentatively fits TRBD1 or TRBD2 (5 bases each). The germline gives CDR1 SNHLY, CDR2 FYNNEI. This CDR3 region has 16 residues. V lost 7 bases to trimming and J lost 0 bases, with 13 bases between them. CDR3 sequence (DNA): TGTGCCAGCACGAGGGGCGCTGTCTCTGGGGCCAACGTCCTGACTTTC. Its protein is CASTRGAVSGANVLTF.

CDR3 loop: CASIIRGAPPLLNTEAFF. In nucleotides, the CDR3 is TGTGCCAGCATCATTCGGGGGGCCCCACCACTTTTAAACACTGAAGCTTTCTTT. The chain joins TRBV27 to TRBJ1-1, with D possibly TRBD1 on 6 matching bases. The CDR3 is 18 residues long. The V gene lost 7 bases and the J gene lost 2 bases, with 26 bases spanning the gap. CDR1 and CDR2 (germline): MNHEY, SMNVEV (reference sequence).

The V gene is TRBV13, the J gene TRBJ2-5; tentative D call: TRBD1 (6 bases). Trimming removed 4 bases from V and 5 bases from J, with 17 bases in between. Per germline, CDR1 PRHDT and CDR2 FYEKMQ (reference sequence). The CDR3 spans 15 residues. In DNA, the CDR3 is TGTGCCAGCAGCTCGCTCGTGGGGGCTAGGGAGACCCAGTACTTC. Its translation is CASSSLVGARETQYF.

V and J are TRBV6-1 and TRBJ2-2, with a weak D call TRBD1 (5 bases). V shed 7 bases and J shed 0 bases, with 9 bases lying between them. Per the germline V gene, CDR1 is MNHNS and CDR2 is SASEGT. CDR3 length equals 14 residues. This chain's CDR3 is CASNDSPNTGELFF. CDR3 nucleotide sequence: TGTGCCAGCAATGACAGTCCGAACACCGGGGAGCTGTTTTTT.